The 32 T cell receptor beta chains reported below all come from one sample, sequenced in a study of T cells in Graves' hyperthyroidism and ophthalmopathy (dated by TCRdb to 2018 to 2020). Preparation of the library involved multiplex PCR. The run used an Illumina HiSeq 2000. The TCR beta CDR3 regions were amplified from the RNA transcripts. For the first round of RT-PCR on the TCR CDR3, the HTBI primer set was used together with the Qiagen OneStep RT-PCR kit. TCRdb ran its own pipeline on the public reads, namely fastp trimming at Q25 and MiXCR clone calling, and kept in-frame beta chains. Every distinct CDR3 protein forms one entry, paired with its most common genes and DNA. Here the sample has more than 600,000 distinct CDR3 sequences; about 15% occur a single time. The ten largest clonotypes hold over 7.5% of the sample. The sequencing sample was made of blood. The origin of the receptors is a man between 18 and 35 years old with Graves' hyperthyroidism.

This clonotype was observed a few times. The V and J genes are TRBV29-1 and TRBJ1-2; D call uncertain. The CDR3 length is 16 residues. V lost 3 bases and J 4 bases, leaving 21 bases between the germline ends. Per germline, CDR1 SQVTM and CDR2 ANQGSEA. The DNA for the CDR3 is TGCAGCGTTGATAATACGGAGAACCGTAGTCCCTATGGCTACACCTTC. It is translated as CSVDNTENRSPYGYTF. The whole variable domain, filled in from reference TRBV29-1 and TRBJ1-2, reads SAVISQKPSRDICQRGTSLTIQCQVDSQVTMMFWYRQQPGQSLTLIATANQGSEATYESGFVIDKFPISRPNLTFSTLTVSNMSPEDSSIYLCSVDNTENRSPYGYTFGSGTRLTVV.

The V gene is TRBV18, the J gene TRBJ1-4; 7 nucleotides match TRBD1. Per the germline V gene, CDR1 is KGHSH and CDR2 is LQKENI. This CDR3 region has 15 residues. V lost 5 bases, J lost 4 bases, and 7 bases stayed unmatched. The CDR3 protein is CASSFPGQLNEKLFF. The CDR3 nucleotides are TGTGCCAGCTCATTCCCGGGACAGCTTAATGAAAAACTGTTTTTT.

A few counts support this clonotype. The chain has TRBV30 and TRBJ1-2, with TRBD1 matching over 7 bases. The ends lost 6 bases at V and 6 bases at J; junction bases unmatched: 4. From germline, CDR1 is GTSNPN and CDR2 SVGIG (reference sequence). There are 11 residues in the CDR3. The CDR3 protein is CACTDRHGYTF. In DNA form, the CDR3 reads TGTGCCTGTACGGACAGGCATGGCTACACCTTC.

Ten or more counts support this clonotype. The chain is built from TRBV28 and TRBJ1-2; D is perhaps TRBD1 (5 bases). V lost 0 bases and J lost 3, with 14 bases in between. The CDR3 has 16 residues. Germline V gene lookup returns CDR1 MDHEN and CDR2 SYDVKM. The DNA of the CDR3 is TGTGCCAGCAGTTTATGGGGGGAAGTAGGGGACTATGGCTACACCTTC. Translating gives CASSLWGEVGDYGYTF.

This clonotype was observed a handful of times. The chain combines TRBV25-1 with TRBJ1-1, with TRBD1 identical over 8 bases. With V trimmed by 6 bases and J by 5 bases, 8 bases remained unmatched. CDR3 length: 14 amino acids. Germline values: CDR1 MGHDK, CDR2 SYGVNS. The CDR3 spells CASSPQGARTEAFF. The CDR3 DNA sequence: TGTGCCAGCAGCCCCCAGGGGGCGCGGACTGAAGCTTTCTTT.

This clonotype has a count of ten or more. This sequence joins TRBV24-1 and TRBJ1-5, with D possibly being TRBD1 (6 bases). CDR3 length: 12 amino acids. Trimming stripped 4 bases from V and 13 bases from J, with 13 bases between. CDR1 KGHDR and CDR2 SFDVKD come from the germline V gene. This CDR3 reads CATSDLTGSQHF. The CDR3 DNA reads TGTGCCACCAGTGACCTCACAGGGTCACAGCATTTT.

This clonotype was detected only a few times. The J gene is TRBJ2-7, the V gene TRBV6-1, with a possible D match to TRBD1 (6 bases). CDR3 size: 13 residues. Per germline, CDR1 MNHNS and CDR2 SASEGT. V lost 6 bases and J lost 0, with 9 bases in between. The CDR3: CASRADSSYEQYF. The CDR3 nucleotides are TGTGCCAGCAGGGCGGACAGCTCCTACGAGCAGTACTTC.

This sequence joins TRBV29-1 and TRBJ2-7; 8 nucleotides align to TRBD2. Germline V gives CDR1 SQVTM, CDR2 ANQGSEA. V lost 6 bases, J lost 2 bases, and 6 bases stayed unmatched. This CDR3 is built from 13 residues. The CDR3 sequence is CSVATSGTYEQYF. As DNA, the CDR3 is TGCAGCGTAGCTACTAGCGGTACCTACGAGCAGTACTTC.

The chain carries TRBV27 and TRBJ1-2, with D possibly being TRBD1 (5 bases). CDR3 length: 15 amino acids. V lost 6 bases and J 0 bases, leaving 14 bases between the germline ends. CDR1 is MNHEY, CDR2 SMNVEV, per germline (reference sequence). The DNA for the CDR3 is TGTGCCAGCAGGACTCTAGGGGCCTCTAACTATGGCTACACCTTC. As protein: CASRTLGASNYGYTF.

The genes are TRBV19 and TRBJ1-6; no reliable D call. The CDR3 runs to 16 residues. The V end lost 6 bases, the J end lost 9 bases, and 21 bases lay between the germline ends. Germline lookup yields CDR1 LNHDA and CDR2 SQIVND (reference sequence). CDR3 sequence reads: CASRTRHRATGSPLHF. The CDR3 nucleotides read TGTGCCAGTAGGACCAGACATCGGGCTACGGGTTCACCCCTCCACTTT.

The CDR3: CASSLGVTNEKLFF. CDR3 in DNA: TGCGCCAGCAGCTTAGGGGTAACTAATGAAAAACTGTTTTTT. The rearrangement joins TRBV5-1 to TRBJ1-4; weak D call: TRBD1 (5 bases). Germline loops: CDR1 SGHRS, CDR2 YFSETQ. The CDR3 has 14 residues. V was shortened by 2 bases and J by 1 base, with 6 bases between the two germline ends.

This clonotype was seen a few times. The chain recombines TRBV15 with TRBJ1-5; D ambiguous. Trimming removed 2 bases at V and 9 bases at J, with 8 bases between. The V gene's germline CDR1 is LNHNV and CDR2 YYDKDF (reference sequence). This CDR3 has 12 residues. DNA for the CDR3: TGTGCCACCAGCAGACCTGGAATGCCCCAGCATTTT. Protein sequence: CATSRPGMPQHF.

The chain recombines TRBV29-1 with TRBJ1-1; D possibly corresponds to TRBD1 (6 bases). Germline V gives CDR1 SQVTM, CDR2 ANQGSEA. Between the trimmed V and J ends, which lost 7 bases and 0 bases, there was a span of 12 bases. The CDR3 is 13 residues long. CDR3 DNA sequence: TGCAGCGCCCAAGGGGGATTGAACACTGAAGCTTTCTTT. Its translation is CSAQGGLNTEAFF.

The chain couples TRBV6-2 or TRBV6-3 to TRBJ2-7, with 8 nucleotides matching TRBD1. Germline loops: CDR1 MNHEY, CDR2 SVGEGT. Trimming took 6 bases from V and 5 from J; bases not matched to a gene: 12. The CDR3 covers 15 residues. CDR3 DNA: TGTGCCAGCAGCCCCCGAAGCAGGGGGCTAGACGAGCAGTACTTC. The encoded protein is CASSPRSRGLDEQYF.

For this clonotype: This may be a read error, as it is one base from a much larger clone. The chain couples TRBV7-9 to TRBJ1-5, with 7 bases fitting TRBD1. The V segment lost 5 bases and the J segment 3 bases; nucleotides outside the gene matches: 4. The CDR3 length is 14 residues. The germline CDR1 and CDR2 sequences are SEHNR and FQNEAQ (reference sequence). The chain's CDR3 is CASSPDRDNQPQHF. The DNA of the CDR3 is TGTGCCAGCAGCCCCGACAGGGACAATCAGCCCCAGCATTTT.

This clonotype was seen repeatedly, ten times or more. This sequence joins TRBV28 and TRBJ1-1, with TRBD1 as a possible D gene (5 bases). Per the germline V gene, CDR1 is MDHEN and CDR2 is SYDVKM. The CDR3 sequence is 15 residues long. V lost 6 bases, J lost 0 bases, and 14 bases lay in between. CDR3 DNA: TGTGCCAGCAGCCGGGGGTTACTTTTGAACACTGAAGCTTTCTTT. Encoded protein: CASSRGLLLNTEAFF.

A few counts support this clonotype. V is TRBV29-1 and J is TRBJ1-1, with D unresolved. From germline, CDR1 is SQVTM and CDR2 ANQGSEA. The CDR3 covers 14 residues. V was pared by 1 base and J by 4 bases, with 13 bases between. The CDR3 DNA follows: TGCAGCGTTGAAGTTCGGGGAATTGGCACTGAAGCTTTCTTT. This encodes CSVEVRGIGTEAFF.

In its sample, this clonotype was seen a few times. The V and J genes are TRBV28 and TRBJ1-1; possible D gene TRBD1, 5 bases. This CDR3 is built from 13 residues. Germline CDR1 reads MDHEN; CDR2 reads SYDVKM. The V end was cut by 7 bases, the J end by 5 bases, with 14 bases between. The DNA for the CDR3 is TGTGCCAGCAAGACGAGGGGTGGGACTGAAGCTTTCTTT. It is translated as CASKTRGGTEAFF.

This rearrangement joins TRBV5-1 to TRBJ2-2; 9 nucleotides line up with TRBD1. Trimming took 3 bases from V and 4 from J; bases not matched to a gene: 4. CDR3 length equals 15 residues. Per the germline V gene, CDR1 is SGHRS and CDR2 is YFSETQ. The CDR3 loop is CASSWGTGFTGELFF. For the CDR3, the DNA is TGCGCCAGCAGCTGGGGGACAGGGTTCACCGGGGAGCTGTTTTTT.

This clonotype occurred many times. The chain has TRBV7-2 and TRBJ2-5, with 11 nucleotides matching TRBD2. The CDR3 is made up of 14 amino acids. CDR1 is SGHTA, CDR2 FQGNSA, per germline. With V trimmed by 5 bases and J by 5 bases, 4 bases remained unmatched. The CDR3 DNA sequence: TGTGCCAGCAGCCCTAGCGGGAGGTGGGAGACCCAGTACTTC. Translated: CASSPSGRWETQYF.

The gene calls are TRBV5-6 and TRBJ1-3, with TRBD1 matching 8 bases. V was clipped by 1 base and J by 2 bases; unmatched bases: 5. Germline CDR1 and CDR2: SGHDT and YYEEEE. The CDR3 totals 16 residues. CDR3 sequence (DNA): TGTGCCAGCAGCTTGTGGGGGACAGGCCCTGGAAACACCATATATTTT. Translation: CASSLWGTGPGNTIYF.

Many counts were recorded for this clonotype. CDR3 bases: TGCAGTGCGCAAGAGCGGCTCTACGAGCAGTACTTC. This translates into CSAQERLYEQYF. V gene TRBV20-1 combines with J gene TRBJ2-7, with a possible D match to TRBD2 (5 bases). In germline, CDR1 is DFQATT, CDR2 SNEGSKA (reference sequence). Between the trimmed V and J ends, which lost 6 bases and 3 bases, there was a span of 12 bases. The CDR3 runs to 12 residues.

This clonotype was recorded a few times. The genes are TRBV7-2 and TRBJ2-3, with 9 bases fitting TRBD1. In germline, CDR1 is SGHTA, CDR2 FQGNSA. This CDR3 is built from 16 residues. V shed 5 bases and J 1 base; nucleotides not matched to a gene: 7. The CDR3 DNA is TGTGCCAGCAGCCCAGGACAGGGGCGAGGCACAGATACGCAGTATTTT. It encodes CASSPGQGRGTDTQYF.

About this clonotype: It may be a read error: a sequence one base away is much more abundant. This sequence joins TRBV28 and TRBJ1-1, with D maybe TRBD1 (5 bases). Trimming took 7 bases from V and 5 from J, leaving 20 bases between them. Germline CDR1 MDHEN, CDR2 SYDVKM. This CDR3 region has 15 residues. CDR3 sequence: CASNSPGGRRTEAFF. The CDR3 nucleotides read TGTGCCAGCAACTCACCGGGGGGGAGAAGGACTGAAGCTTTCTTT.

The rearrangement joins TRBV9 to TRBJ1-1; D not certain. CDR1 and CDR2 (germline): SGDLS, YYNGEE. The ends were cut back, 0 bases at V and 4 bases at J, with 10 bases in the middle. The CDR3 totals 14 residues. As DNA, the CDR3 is TGTGCCAGCAGCGTAGGGTCCTCTGGCACTGAAGCTTTCTTT. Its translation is CASSVGSSGTEAFF. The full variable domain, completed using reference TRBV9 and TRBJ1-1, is DSGVTQTPKHLITATGQRVTLRCSPRSGDLSVYWYQQSLDQGLQFLIQYYNGEERAKGNILERFSAQQFPDLHSELNLSSLELGDSALYFCASSVGSSGTEAFFGQGTRLTVV.

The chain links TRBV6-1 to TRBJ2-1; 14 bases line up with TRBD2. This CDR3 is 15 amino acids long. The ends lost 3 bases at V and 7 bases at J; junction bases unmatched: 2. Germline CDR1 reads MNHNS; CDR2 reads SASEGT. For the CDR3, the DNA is TGTGCCAGCAGTGATTGGACTAGCGGGAGGAATGAGCAGTTCTTC. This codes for CASSDWTSGRNEQFF.

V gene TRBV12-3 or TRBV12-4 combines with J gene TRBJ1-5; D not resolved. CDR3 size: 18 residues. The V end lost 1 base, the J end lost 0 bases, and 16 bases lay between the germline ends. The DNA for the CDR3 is TGTGCCAGCAGTTTAGTGAATCCTGGTGGGTATAGCAATCAGCCCCAGCATTTT. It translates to CASSLVNPGGYSNQPQHF.

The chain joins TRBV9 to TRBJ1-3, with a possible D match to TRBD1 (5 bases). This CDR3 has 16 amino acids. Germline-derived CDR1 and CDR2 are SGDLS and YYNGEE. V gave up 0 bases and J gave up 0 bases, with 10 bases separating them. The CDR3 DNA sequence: TGTGCCAGCAGCGTAGCCGGGGCTTACTCTGGAAACACCATATATTTT. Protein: CASSVAGAYSGNTIYF. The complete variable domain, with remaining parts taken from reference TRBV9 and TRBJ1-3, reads DSGVTQTPKHLITATGQRVTLRCSPRSGDLSVYWYQQSLDQGLQFLIQYYNGEERAKGNILERFSAQQFPDLHSELNLSSLELGDSALYFCASSVAGAYSGNTIYFGEGSWLTVV.

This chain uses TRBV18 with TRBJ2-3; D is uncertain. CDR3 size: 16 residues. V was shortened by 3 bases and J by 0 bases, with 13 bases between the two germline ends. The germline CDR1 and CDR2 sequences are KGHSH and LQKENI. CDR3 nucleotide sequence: TGTGCCAGCTCACCTTCAGCGCGATCTAGCACAGATACGCAGTATTTT. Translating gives CASSPSARSSTDTQYF.

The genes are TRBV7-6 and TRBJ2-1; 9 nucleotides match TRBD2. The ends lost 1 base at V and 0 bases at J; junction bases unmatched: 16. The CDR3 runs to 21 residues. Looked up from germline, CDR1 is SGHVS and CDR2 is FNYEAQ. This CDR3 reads CASSLVMSVAGEGGSYNEQFF. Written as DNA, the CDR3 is TGTGCCAGCAGCTTAGTAATGTCGGTAGCGGGAGAGGGGGGCTCCTACAATGAGCAGTTCTTC.

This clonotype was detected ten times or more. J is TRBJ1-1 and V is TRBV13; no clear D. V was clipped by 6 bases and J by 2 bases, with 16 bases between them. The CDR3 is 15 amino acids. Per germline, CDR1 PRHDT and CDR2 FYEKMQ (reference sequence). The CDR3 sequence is CASSTLTPGNTEAFF. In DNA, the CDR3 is TGTGCCAGCAGTACACTCACTCCGGGAAACACTGAAGCTTTCTTT. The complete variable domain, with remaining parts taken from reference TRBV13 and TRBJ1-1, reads AAGVIQSPRHLIKEKRETATLKCYPIPRHDTVYWYQQGPGQDPQFLISFYEKMQSDKGSIPDRFSAQQFSDYHSELNMSSLELGDSALYFCASSTLTPGNTEAFFGQGTRLTVV.

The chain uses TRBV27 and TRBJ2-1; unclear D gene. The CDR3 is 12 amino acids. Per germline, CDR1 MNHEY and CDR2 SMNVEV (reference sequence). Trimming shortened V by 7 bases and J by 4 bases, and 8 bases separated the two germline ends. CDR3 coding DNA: TGTGCCAGCAAGACGGCATACAATGAGCAGTTCTTC. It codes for CASKTAYNEQFF.